The 17 T cell receptor beta chains below were found in one sample sequenced in a study of response to subunit inactivated influenza vaccine. A single record per CDR3 protein comes from TCRdb applying MiXCR to the RT-PCR reads. The sample has hundreds of thousands of distinct CDR3 sequences, roughly 20% seen once; the top ten hold approximately 10%. Material: PBMCs from blood, obtained around 5 days after vaccination. Receptors originate from a man between 50 and 59 years old who received an inactivated influenza vaccine.

Ten or more counts support this clonotype. The chain has TRBV20-1 and TRBJ2-7, with D unclear. Trimming left V 4 bases short and J 7 bases short, with 11 bases between. CDR3 length equals 11 residues. CDR1 and CDR2 (germline): DFQATT, SNEGSKA (reference sequence). CDR3 in DNA: TGCAGTGCTACCTTGCAGTTGGAGCAGTACTTC. Amino acid sequence: CSATLQLEQYF.

This chain connects TRBV11-2 to TRBJ2-1; 10 bases are a match to TRBD1. There are 14 residues in the CDR3. The germline CDR1 and CDR2 sequences are SGHAT and FQNNGV. V lost 3 bases, J lost 7 bases, and 3 bases stayed unmatched. CDR3 sequence reads: CASSFSDRGNEQFF. Here the CDR3 DNA reads TGTGCCAGCAGCTTTTCGGACAGGGGGAATGAGCAGTTCTTC. The whole variable domain, remainder taken from reference TRBV11-2 and TRBJ2-1, is EAGVAQSPRYKIIEKRQSVAFWCNPISGHATLYWYQQILGQGPKLLIQFQNNGVVDDSQLPKDRFSAERLKGVDSTLKIQPAKLEDSAVYLCASSFSDRGNEQFFGPGTRLTVL.

V and J are TRBV4-1 and TRBJ2-2; no firm D call. Germline V CDR1 and CDR2: MGHRA, YSYEKL. Trimming stripped 4 bases from V and 0 bases from J, with 12 bases between. The CDR3 sequence is 16 residues long. CDR3 protein: CASSRDLASNTGELFF. The CDR3, as DNA: TGCGCCAGCAGCCGAGACCTCGCATCGAACACCGGGGAGCTGTTTTTT.

The V and J genes are TRBV29-1 and TRBJ2-7; D gene uncertain. The length of the CDR3 is 12 residues. The V end lost 1 base, the J end lost 6 bases, and 10 bases lay between the germline ends. In germline, CDR1 is SQVTM, CDR2 ANQGSEA. CDR3 region: CSVEVRIGEQYF. CDR3 DNA sequence: TGCAGCGTTGAAGTTAGGATTGGCGAGCAGTACTTC.

V usage is TRBV6-2 or TRBV6-3 and J usage is TRBJ2-1, with 11 positions matching TRBD2. Per germline, CDR1 MNHEY and CDR2 SVGEGT. J lost 3 bases, V lost 0 bases, and 1 base had no gene match. The CDR3 contains 16 residues. CDR3 coding DNA: TGTGCCAGCAGTTACTCCCTAGCGGGAGGCTACAATGAGCAGTTCTTC. This gives the protein CASSYSLAGGYNEQFF.

Only a few counts were recorded for this clonotype. J is TRBJ2-2 and V is TRBV12-3 or TRBV12-4; D is uncertain. V dropped 5 bases and J dropped 4 bases, with 14 bases sitting between them. The CDR3 length is 15 residues. The chain's CDR3 is CASSGNLVVTGELFF. The CDR3, as DNA: TGTGCCAGCAGTGGAAATCTAGTGGTCACCGGGGAGCTGTTTTTT.

V usage is TRBV9 and J usage is TRBJ1-6, with TRBD1 matching 7 bases. This CDR3 comprises 14 residues. V was clipped by 5 bases and J by 8 bases; unmatched bases: 7. Germline loops: CDR1 SGDLS, CDR2 YYNGEE. CDR3 nucleotides: TGTGCCAGCAGAGGGACAGCTCGAGATTCACCCCTCCACTTT. Translation: CASRGTARDSPLHF. The entire variable domain, with the rest obtained from reference TRBV9 and TRBJ1-6, is as follows: DSGVTQTPKHLITATGQRVTLRCSPRSGDLSVYWYQQSLDQGLQFLIQYYNGEERAKGNILERFSAQQFPDLHSELNLSSLELGDSALYFCASRGTARDSPLHFGNGTRLTVT.

This clonotype was seen a few times. This chain connects TRBV20-1 to TRBJ2-2; D is unclear. The V end was cut by 3 bases, the J end by 0 bases, with 8 bases between. The CDR3 length is 14 residues. CDR1 and CDR2 from the germline V gene are DFQATT and SNEGSKA (reference sequence). The CDR3 DNA reads as TGCAGTGCTAGCGAGCCAGCGAACACCGGGGAGCTGTTTTTT. It codes for CSASEPANTGELFF.

This clonotype has only a few counts. The genes are TRBV20-1 and TRBJ2-3; 9 bases fit TRBD1. This CDR3 is built from 15 residues. The trim removed 6 bases at V and 3 bases at J, leaving 10 bases unmatched. CDR1 and CDR2 (germline): DFQATT, SNEGSKA (reference sequence). The CDR3 region has the DNA TGCAGTGCCCAAAGCGGGACAGGGAGGACAGATACGCAGTATTTT. This sequence encodes CSAQSGTGRTDTQYF.

This clonotype was detected many times. The genes are TRBV11-2 and TRBJ1-1; D not certain. Germline V lookup: CDR1 SGHAT, CDR2 FQNNGV. The CDR3 consists of 14 residues. Trimming removed 5 bases at V and 5 bases at J, with 15 bases between. The CDR3 region is CASSTSWGSTEAFF. The CDR3 region has the DNA TGTGCCAGCAGCACATCCTGGGGTAGTACTGAAGCTTTCTTT.

The chain carries TRBV12-3 or TRBV12-4 and TRBJ2-3; D is tentatively TRBD1 or TRBD2 (6 bases each). V was shortened by 4 bases and J by 3 bases, with 17 bases between the two germline ends. The CDR3 is 16 amino acids. CDR3 nucleotides: TGTGCCAGCAGTTATAGGGGGGCCCGGAGTACAGATACGCAGTATTTT. Protein sequence: CASSYRGARSTDTQYF.

The chain couples TRBV12-3 or TRBV12-4 to TRBJ1-1; no clear D gene. Trimming took off 5 bases at V and 5 bases at J, with 9 bases between the two ends. The CDR3 runs 12 residues. The CDR3 sequence is CASSQSITEAFF. DNA for the CDR3: TGTGCCAGCAGTCAAAGTATAACTGAAGCTTTCTTT.

This clonotype was seen at least ten times. V usage is TRBV14 and J usage is TRBJ2-3, with a possible D match to TRBD2 (5 bases). With 0 bases removed from V and 2 bases from J, the gap between germline ends came to 12 bases. The germline V gene encodes CDR1 SGHDN and CDR2 FVKESK. The CDR3 runs 16 residues. The CDR3 DNA sequence: TGTGCCAGCAGCCAAGATGGGTTAGCGTCCACAGATACGCAGTATTTT. This codes for CASSQDGLASTDTQYF.

CDR3 sequence: CASSWTENSPLHF. The CDR3 DNA reads as TGCGCCAGCAGCTGGACAGAGAATTCACCCCTCCACTTT. The chain is built from TRBV5-1 and TRBJ1-6; D is possibly TRBD1 (6 bases). This CDR3 is built from 13 residues. V lost 3 bases and J lost 7, with 8 bases in between. Germline loops: CDR1 SGHRS, CDR2 YFSETQ.

This chain connects TRBV4-3 to TRBJ2-1; D uncertain. Between the trimmed V and J ends, which lost 0 bases and 0 bases, there was a span of 21 bases. The CDR3 runs 20 residues. CDR1 is LGHNA, CDR2 YSLEER, per germline. CDR3 nucleotide sequence: TGCGCCAGCAGCCAAGATAAAGTAGGAAACTCCTATTTCTCCTACAATGAGCAGTTCTTC. The encoded protein is CASSQDKVGNSYFSYNEQFF.

This chain connects TRBV20-1 to TRBJ2-1, with D tentatively TRBD1 or TRBD2 (5 bases each). The germline CDR1 and CDR2 sequences are DFQATT and SNEGSKA (reference sequence). The V and J ends lost 0 bases and 7 bases respectively, with 13 bases between them. The CDR3 runs 14 residues. The CDR3 sequence: CSARDGTARNEQFF. The CDR3 DNA reads as TGCAGTGCTAGAGATGGGACGGCTAGGAATGAGCAGTTCTTC.

V gene TRBV5-1 combines with J gene TRBJ2-1; D ambiguous. The CDR3 is made up of 13 amino acids. The V end lost 0 bases, the J end lost 15 bases, and 16 bases lay between the germline ends. Germline CDR1 is SGHRS and CDR2 is YFSETQ. CDR3 in amino acids: CASSLEPGLRLFF. The CDR3 bases are TGCGCCAGCAGCTTGGAACCGGGTCTTAGGCTGTTCTTC.